What follows is one T cell receptor beta chain and its context. The antigen remains undetermined. Deep-level assay runs were performed. The repertoire was sequenced with immunoSEQ multiplex PCR; TCRdb's copy has only in-frame clones and lacks some. The table has about 1,900,000 clones, over 85% seen once. The data were obtained in a study of shared clonotypes between healthy human individuals. Whole-study findings and limits: Among the subsets, naive ones generally showed larger estimated richness than memory ones.

CD45RO-negative CD8 cells positively selected for CCR7 made up the naive population, which excluded terminally differentiated effector memory CD45RA+ cells. All the donors were Caucasian adults who lived in Nashville, Tennessee. The sequenced material came from naive CD8+ T cells sorted from blood. The TCR originated in a young man in good health.

CDR3 region: CASGTSGNYEQYF. Here the CDR3 DNA reads TGTGCCAGCGGGACTAGCGGTAACTACGAGCAGTACTTC. The rearrangement uses TRBV2 and TRBJ2-7; 11 bases fit TRBD2. CDR3 length equals 13 residues. V dropped 8 bases and J dropped 3; count of bases not matched to a gene: 3. CDR1 SNHLY and CDR2 FYNNEI come from the germline V gene.